This passage covers 26 T cell receptor beta chains from one sample sequenced in a study of T cell repertoires in cytomegalovirus infection. MiXCR, applied by TCRdb to the reads, yields one record per CDR3 protein. The profile shows 400,000 to 600,000 distinct CDR3 sequences, under 45% of them singletons. These receptors lack a known antigen. The sequenced sample was cultured PBMCs, obtained from culture after CMV antigen stimulation. All receptors come from a human donor in good health (CMV status not recorded). Some clones in this sample may be carry-over from other donors' samples.

The chain combines TRBV29-1 with TRBJ1-2, with TRBD1 as a possible D gene (6 bases). In germline, CDR1 is SQVTM, CDR2 ANQGSEA. The CDR3 covers 12 residues. Trimming took off 1 base at V and 6 bases at J, with 9 bases between the two ends. CDR3 region: CSVEGTEDGYTF. DNA of the CDR3: TGCAGCGTTGAAGGGACAGAGGATGGCTACACCTTC.

This clonotype has only one observation. The J gene is TRBJ1-6, the V gene TRBV7-9, with TRBD1 matching over 9 bases. V lost 4 bases to trimming and J lost 0 bases; unmatched junction nucleotides: 10. The CDR3 is 19 amino acids. Germline lookup yields CDR1 SEHNR and CDR2 FQNEAQ (reference sequence). The CDR3 DNA reads as TGTGCCAGCAGCTCCCCCCCGGGACAGGGAAGCTCCTATAATTCACCCCTCCACTTT. The encoded protein is CASSSPPGQGSSYNSPLHF.

This clonotype was observed a handful of times. The chain has TRBV7-4 and TRBJ1-5, with a tentative D call TRBD1 (5 bases). From germline, CDR1 is SGHVT and CDR2 SQSDAQ. CDR3 length: 18 residues. V was clipped by 4 bases and J by 0 bases, with 19 bases between them. This CDR3 reads CASSSTPGTAYSNQPQHF. CDR3 nucleotide sequence: TGTGCCAGCAGCTCGACCCCCGGGACCGCCTATAGCAATCAGCCCCAGCATTTT.

DNA of the CDR3: TGTGCCAGCAGACCGAAGGGGGCCAACGTCCTGACTTTC. This encodes CASRPKGANVLTF. The chain couples TRBV7-9 to TRBJ2-6; D unclear. Per the germline V gene, CDR1 is SEHNR and CDR2 is FQNEAQ (reference sequence). The CDR3 is 13 residues long. The ends were cut back, 6 bases at V and 4 bases at J, with 7 bases in the middle.

This clonotype was seen more than once but under ten times. The chain uses TRBV5-4 and TRBJ2-3, with 8 bases lining up with TRBD2. V shed 4 bases and J 8 bases; nucleotides not matched to a gene: 15. Germline-derived CDR1 and CDR2 are SGHNT and YYREEE (reference sequence). The CDR3 is 16 residues long. DNA of the CDR3: TGTGCCAGCAGCCAACCACAAGCGGGAGTTAGGGTTACGCAGTATTTT. It yields the protein CASSQPQAGVRVTQYF. Full variable domain (remainder filled in from reference TRBV5-4 and TRBJ2-3): ETGVTQSPTHLIKTRGQQVTLRCSSQSGHNTVSWYQQALGQGPQFIFQYYREEENGRGNFPPRFSGLQFPNYSSELNVNALELDDSALYLCASSQPQAGVRVTQYFGPGTRLTVL.

This clonotype has just a few counts. The genes are TRBV4-2 and TRBJ1-1, with D possibly being TRBD1 (5 bases). V lost 0 bases and J 8 bases, leaving 16 bases between the germline ends. CDR1 and CDR2 (germline): LGHNA, YNFKEQ. The CDR3 extends over 15 amino acids. The CDR3 loop reads CASSQDWGDALEAFF. The CDR3 bases are TGTGCCAGCAGCCAAGATTGGGGGGACGCACTGGAAGCTTTCTTT.

V is TRBV3-1 and J is TRBJ2-5; D unresolved. CDR3 length: 16 residues. Germline-derived CDR1 and CDR2 are LGHDT and YNNKEL (reference sequence). Trimming stripped 3 bases from V and 6 bases from J, with 20 bases between. The CDR3 here is CASSHPHDSADKTQYF. The CDR3 DNA reads as TGTGCCAGCAGCCACCCACATGACTCCGCAGATAAGACCCAGTACTTC.

V and J are TRBV6-2 or TRBV6-3 and TRBJ2-7; 10 bases match TRBD1. The V gene's germline CDR1 is MNHEY and CDR2 SVGEGT. There are 19 residues in the CDR3. With 2 bases clipped from V and 6 bases from J, the junction kept 19 bases outside the gene matches. The CDR3, as DNA: TGTGCCAGCAGTTACCGGACAGGGGGAGCGAGACCTCCACTTTCCGAGCAGTACTTC. Amino acids: CASSYRTGGARPPLSEQYF.

This clonotype was seen once. The chain recombines TRBV20-1 with TRBJ1-1; D gene uncertain. This CDR3 has 14 residues. V lost 5 bases, J lost 1 base, and 14 bases lay in between. CDR1 is DFQATT and CDR2 is SNEGSKA in the germline V gene (reference sequence). CDR3 sequence (DNA): TGCAGTGCTCCCTACCCCCCTGCGAACACTGAAGCTTTCTTT. Translating gives CSAPYPPANTEAFF.

This clonotype was seen a few times. The chain has TRBV6-2 or TRBV6-3 and TRBJ2-2, with 10 bases lining up with TRBD2. The CDR3 totals 15 residues. Germline-derived CDR1 and CDR2 are MNHEY and SVGEGT. Trimming at V came to 5 bases and at J to 8 bases, leaving 8 bases not matched to a gene. The CDR3 is CASSPSGGPRGELFF. The CDR3, as DNA: TGTGCCAGCAGTCCTAGCGGGGGTCCCCGGGGGGAGCTGTTTTTT.

This clonotype was found a few times. The V call is TRBV12-3 or TRBV12-4, the J call TRBJ1-6, with TRBD1 matching 10 bases. The CDR3 has 14 residues. Unmatched junction bases numbered 4, after V lost 6 bases and J lost 8 bases. This CDR3 reads CASRDRGYDSPLHF. CDR3 in DNA: TGTGCCAGCAGGGACAGGGGGTATGATTCACCCCTCCACTTT.

This clonotype was counted only a few times. V is TRBV29-1 and J is TRBJ2-1; 9 nucleotides match TRBD2. Trimming took 6 bases from V and 0 from J; bases not matched to a gene: 6. The CDR3 totals 15 residues. Germline-derived CDR1 and CDR2 are SQVTM and ANQGSEA. CDR3 DNA: TGCAGCGTCCGACTAGCGGTGAGCTCCTACAATGAGCAGTTCTTC. Its translation is CSVRLAVSSYNEQFF.

The rearrangement joins TRBV20-1 to TRBJ1-4; a weak D match, TRBD1 (5 bases). The CDR3 loop spans 12 amino acids. Germline CDR1 is DFQATT and CDR2 is SNEGSKA (reference sequence). The CDR3 protein is CIARGEEEKLFF. In nucleotides, the CDR3 is TGCATTGCACGGGGGGAAGAGGAAAAACTGTTTTTT.

This sequence joins TRBV27 and TRBJ2-7; D gene unclear. The V and J ends lost 5 bases and 0 bases respectively, with 11 bases between them. The V gene's germline CDR1 is MNHEY and CDR2 SMNVEV (reference sequence). The CDR3 spans 14 residues. CDR3 loop: CASSTRYGSYEQYF. The CDR3 DNA reads TGTGCCAGCAGTACACGATACGGCTCCTACGAGCAGTACTTC.

This rearrangement joins TRBV7-9 to TRBJ2-7; D is ambiguous. With 6 bases removed from V and 7 bases from J, the gap between germline ends came to 10 bases. This CDR3 is 11 amino acids long. Germline CDR1 and CDR2: SEHNR and FQNEAQ (reference sequence). CDR3 in amino acids: CASSPDLEQYF. As DNA, the CDR3 is TGTGCCAGCAGTCCTGACCTGGAGCAGTACTTC.

The chain couples TRBV14 to TRBJ2-1; tentatively, D is TRBD2 (6 bases). Germline-derived CDR1 and CDR2 are SGHDN and FVKESK. The CDR3 runs to 15 residues. Trimming removed 6 bases at V and 6 bases at J, with 18 bases between. The CDR3 region is CASRPSGRKPNEQFF. In DNA form, the CDR3 reads TGTGCCAGCAGACCGAGCGGGCGTAAACCCAATGAGCAGTTCTTC.

V usage is TRBV7-4 and J usage is TRBJ2-1; 8 nucleotides match TRBD1. Per the germline V gene, CDR1 is SGHVT and CDR2 is SQSDAQ. The CDR3 is 15 amino acids. V lost 2 bases, J lost 3 bases, and 3 bases stayed unmatched. The CDR3, as DNA: TGTGCCAGCAGCTTATCACAGGGGGTCTACAATGAGCAGTTCTTC. The encoded protein is CASSLSQGVYNEQFF.

The V gene is TRBV12-3 or TRBV12-4, the J gene TRBJ1-5; the D is unclear. Trimming removed 7 bases at V and 2 bases at J, with 12 bases between. The CDR3 has 14 amino acids. The CDR3 loop reads CASTPGGGNQPQHF. CDR3 DNA: TGTGCCAGCACCCCGGGCGGGGGCAATCAGCCCCAGCATTTT.

The rearrangement links TRBV12-3 or TRBV12-4 to TRBJ1-4; no reliable D call. This CDR3 has 12 residues. Trimming took off 0 bases at V and 10 bases at J, with 6 bases between the two ends. The CDR3 here is CASSLADLKLFF. As DNA, the CDR3 is TGTGCCAGCAGTTTAGCAGACTTAAAACTGTTTTTT.

This chain connects TRBV19 to TRBJ2-3, with 12 bases aligning to TRBD2. The CDR3 is 18 residues long. Germline CDR1 and CDR2: LNHDA and SQIVND (reference sequence). Germline trimming cut 3 bases from V and 4 bases from J; bases unmatched to any gene: 11. CDR3: CASSILTSGRGLADTQYF. CDR3 bases: TGTGCCAGTAGTATTTTGACTAGCGGGAGAGGATTGGCAGATACGCAGTATTTT.

This clonotype was observed a few times. This chain joins TRBV15 and TRBJ2-5; no reliable D call. This CDR3 region has 12 residues. Germline CDR1 is LNHNV and CDR2 is YYDKDF (reference sequence). The ends were cut back, 4 bases at V and 2 bases at J, with 5 bases in the middle. In DNA, the CDR3 is TGTGCCACCAGCATGTCTCAAGAGACCCAGTACTTC. It is translated as CATSMSQETQYF.

This chain uses TRBV20-1 with TRBJ1-4; tentative D call: TRBD1 (6 bases). This CDR3 is 15 amino acids long. Deletions cut 1 base from V and 5 bases from J, with 14 bases between. Germline-derived CDR1 and CDR2 are DFQATT and SNEGSKA (reference sequence). The CDR3 region is CSARGRRGINEKLFF. In DNA form, the CDR3 reads TGCAGTGCTAGAGGCAGGAGGGGGATAAATGAAAAACTGTTTTTT.

This clonotype has just a few counts. This chain links TRBV7-8 with TRBJ2-1, with D possibly being TRBD1 (6 bases). CDR1 and CDR2 (germline): SGHVS, FQNEAQ. Trimming pared 5 bases from V and 8 bases from J, leaving 19 bases between. The CDR3 contains 15 residues. The chain's CDR3 is CASSPSLWDNHEQFF. The CDR3 DNA follows: TGTGCCAGCAGCCCGTCTCTGTGGGACAACCATGAGCAGTTCTTC.

This clonotype was found a few times. This chain uses TRBV4-3 with TRBJ2-3, with D tentatively TRBD2 (6 bases). CDR3 size: 17 residues. Germline V gene data show CDR1 as LGHNA and CDR2 as YSLEER. V gave up 0 bases and J gave up 2 bases, with 15 bases separating them. The CDR3 spells CASSQDLALSFTDTQYF. CDR3 nucleotide sequence: TGCGCCAGCAGCCAAGATCTAGCGCTTTCCTTCACAGATACGCAGTATTTT.

This clonotype showed up just a few times. This chain links TRBV12-3 or TRBV12-4 with TRBJ2-7; TRBD1 or TRBD2 may be the D gene (5 bases each). Trimming cost V 6 bases and J 2 bases, with 8 bases left between them. There are 12 residues in the CDR3. The CDR3 loop reads CASRGRTYEQYF. CDR3 DNA: TGTGCCAGCAGGGGACGGACCTACGAGCAGTACTTC.

The V and J genes are TRBV9 and TRBJ2-7; 7 bases fit TRBD1. The CDR3 runs to 16 residues. The germline V gene encodes CDR1 SGDLS and CDR2 YYNGEE. The junction had 9 bases not matched to a gene; V was cut back by 0 bases and J by 3 bases. The CDR3 spells CASSVEPRQGVYEQYF. For the CDR3, the DNA is TGTGCCAGCAGCGTAGAGCCGCGGCAGGGGGTCTACGAGCAGTACTTC.